This entry features one T cell receptor beta chain sequence. The data were taken from a study of blood T cell repertoires in COVID-19. As for the study in general: Sources were T cells, B-cell-depleted T cells, or PBMCs; the material itself was cDNA or gDNA.

As originally analysed: Amplified reference gene primers provided the basis for estimating nucleated cell counts. Here immunoSEQ multiplex PCR was the method, and the copy in TCRdb shows in-frame clones only, minus some. D and trimming come from the DNA, and the V and J calls and clone size come from that table. This table has some 190,000 clones, around 85% appearing once. The CDR3 has 15 residues. The germline gives CDR1 SNHLY, CDR2 FYNNEI. V lost 6 bases to trimming and J lost 7 bases, with 19 bases between them. The rearrangement joins TRBV2 to TRBJ1-5; D possibly corresponds to TRBD1 (6 bases). Sequenced input: peripheral blood. The clonotype originates from a woman in her sixties or seventies with acute or convalescent COVID-19. The CDR3 protein is CASRALDSTGQPQHF. The CDR3 DNA reads TGTGCCAGCAGAGCTTTGGACAGTACGGGACAGCCCCAGCATTTT.